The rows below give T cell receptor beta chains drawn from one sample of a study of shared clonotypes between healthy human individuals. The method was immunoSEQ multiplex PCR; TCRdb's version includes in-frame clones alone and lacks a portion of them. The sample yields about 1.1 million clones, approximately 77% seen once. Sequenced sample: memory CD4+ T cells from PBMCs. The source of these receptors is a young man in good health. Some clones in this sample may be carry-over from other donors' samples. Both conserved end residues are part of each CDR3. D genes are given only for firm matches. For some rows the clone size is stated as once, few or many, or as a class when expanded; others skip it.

CDR3: CASSLTGASTDTQYF; DNA: TGTGCCAGCAGCTTGACGGGAGCTAGCACAGATACGCAGTATTTT; V: TRBV5-8; D: -; J: TRBJ2-3; size: -
CDR3: CASSARAGETYEQYF; DNA: TGTGCCAGCAGTGCACGAGCGGGAGAGACCTACGAGCAGTACTTC; V: TRBV6-1; D: TRBD2; J: TRBJ2-7; size: -
CDR3: CASSSLQGARNEAFF; DNA: TGCGCCAGCAGCTCCCTACAGGGGGCGCGGAATGAAGCTTTCTTT; V: TRBV5-1; D: TRBD1; J: TRBJ1-1; size: -
CDR3: CSVEEHNEQYF; DNA: TGCAGCGTTGAAGAACACAACGAGCAGTACTTC; V: TRBV29-1; D: -; J: TRBJ2-7; size: -
CDR3: CASSDGTNYGYTF; DNA: TGTGCCAGCAGTGACGGGACTAACTATGGCTACACCTTC; V: TRBV6-6; D: -; J: TRBJ1-2; size: few
CDR3: CAGGSGAEGGETQYF; DNA: TGTGCCGGAGGCTCTGGAGCGGAGGGCGGCGAGACCCAGTACTTC; V: TRBV2; D: -; J: TRBJ2-5; size: -
CDR3: CASSLESPGNTIYF; DNA: TGCGCCAGCAGCTTGGAGTCCCCTGGAAACACCATATATTTT; V: TRBV5-1; D: -; J: TRBJ1-3; size: -
CDR3: CASSESRGREKLFF; DNA: TGTGCCAGCAGTGAATCAAGGGGACGGGAAAAACTGTTTTTT; V: TRBV6-1; D: -; J: TRBJ1-4; size: -
CDR3: CASSPNGGQTYGYTF; DNA: TGTGCCAGCAGCCCGAATGGGGGGCAGACCTATGGCTACACCTTC; V: TRBV5-4; D: -; J: TRBJ1-2; size: -
CDR3: CASSGAGQPQHF; DNA: TGTGCCAGCAGTGGGGCCGGTCAGCCCCAGCATTTT; V: TRBV25-1; D: -; J: TRBJ1-5; size: -
CDR3: CASSVDRNPGELFF; DNA: TGTGCCAGCAGCGTAGACCGGAACCCCGGGGAGCTGTTTTTT; V: TRBV9; D: -; J: TRBJ2-2; size: once
CDR3: CASRSRDRPNQPQHF; DNA: TGTGCCAGCAGGAGCCGGGACAGACCCAATCAGCCCCAGCATTTT; V: TRBV28; D: TRBD1; J: TRBJ1-5; size: -
CDR3: CASSLDVGKVWQYF; DNA: TGTGCCAGCAGCTTAGATGTTGGGAAAGTCTGGCAGTACTTC; V: TRBV7-2; D: -; J: TRBJ2-7; size: -
CDR3: CASSGINRANQPQHF; DNA: TGTGCCAGCAGTGGCATCAACAGGGCAAATCAGCCCCAGCATTTT; V: TRBV2; D: -; J: TRBJ1-5; size: -
CDR3: CASSPLRGPDTGELFF; DNA: TGTGCCAGCTCACCACTTAGGGGTCCCGACACCGGGGAGCTGTTTTTT; V: TRBV18; D: -; J: TRBJ2-2; size: -
CDR3: CASSKLAGNSYEQYF; DNA: TGTGCCAGCAGCAAACTAGCGGGAAATTCCTACGAGCAGTACTTC; V: TRBV11-2; D: TRBD2; J: TRBJ2-7; size: -
CDR3: CASSIRPGAGETQYF; DNA: TGCGCCAGCAGCATCCGACCGGGAGCAGGGGAGACCCAGTACTTC; V: TRBV5-1; D: -; J: TRBJ2-5; size: -
CDR3: CASSQGWEETQYF; DNA: TGCGCCAGCAGCCAGGGTTGGGAAGAGACCCAGTACTTC; V: TRBV5-1; D: -; J: TRBJ2-5; size: -
CDR3: CASSRDRGYEQYF; DNA: TGTGCCAGCAGCCGGGACAGGGGCTACGAGCAGTACTTC; V: TRBV6-6; D: TRBD1; J: TRBJ2-7; size: -
CDR3: CASKVHYGQDEKLFF; DNA: TGTGCCAGCAAGGTGCATTACGGGCAAGATGAAAAACTGTTTTTT; V: TRBV6-1; D: -; J: TRBJ1-4; size: -
CDR3: CASRRPFRGLGTDTQYF; DNA: TGTGCCAGCAGGCGCCCATTCAGGGGATTGGGCACAGATACGCAGTATTTT; V: TRBV7-9; D: -; J: TRBJ2-3; size: -
CDR3: CALFPRAEMMGPYF; DNA: TGTGCCTTATTTCCGAGGGCTGAAATGATGGGCCCGTACTTC; V: TRBV30; D: -; J: TRBJ2-7; size: -
CDR3: CASSLRGPSPPFF; DNA: TGTGCCAGCAGCTTAAGGGGGCCCTCTCCTCCTTTCTTT; V: TRBV7-2; D: TRBD1; J: TRBJ1-1; size: -
CDR3: CASSQNRGPYEQYF; DNA: TGCGCCAGCAGCCAAAACAGGGGGCCTTACGAGCAGTACTTC; V: TRBV5-1; D: TRBD1; J: TRBJ2-7; size: -
CDR3: CSVWGSGANVLTF; DNA: TGCAGCGTGTGGGGGTCTGGGGCCAACGTCCTGACTTTC; V: TRBV29-1; D: -; J: TRBJ2-6; size: -
CDR3: CASSLIGVEDTEAFF; DNA: TGCGCCAGCAGCTTGATCGGGGTTGAGGACACTGAAGCTTTCTTT; V: TRBV5-1; D: -; J: TRBJ1-1; size: -
CDR3: CATSRDGQGARGYYGYTF; DNA: TGTGCCACCAGCAGAGACGGACAGGGGGCGCGGGGATACTATGGCTACACCTTC; V: TRBV15; D: TRBD1; J: TRBJ1-2; size: once
CDR3: CASRGTGITGELFF; DNA: TGTGCCAGCAGGGGGACAGGGATCACCGGGGAGCTGTTTTTT; V: TRBV6-1; D: TRBD1; J: TRBJ2-2; size: -
CDR3: CASSQEGGADQPQHF; DNA: TGCGCCAGCAGCCAAGAGGGGGGGGCCGATCAGCCCCAGCATTTT; V: TRBV4-3; D: -; J: TRBJ1-5; size: few
CDR3: CASSEDDSGANVLTF; DNA: TGTGCCAGCAGTGAAGACGATTCTGGGGCCAACGTCCTGACTTTC; V: TRBV2; D: -; J: TRBJ2-6; size: -
CDR3: CASSLLRGTEAFF; DNA: TGTGCCAGCAGCTTATTAAGGGGCACTGAAGCTTTCTTT; V: TRBV11-2; D: -; J: TRBJ1-1; size: once
CDR3: CASRGLWNQPQHF; DNA: TGTGCTAGCAGAGGACTGTGGAATCAGCCCCAGCATTTT; V: TRBV6-6; D: -; J: TRBJ1-5; size: -
CDR3: CASSPYGAEGYTF; DNA: TGTGCCAGCTCACCTTATGGGGCTGAGGGCTACACCTTC; V: TRBV18; D: -; J: TRBJ1-2; size: few
CDR3: CASSFPTGAGEQYF; DNA: TGTGCCAGCAGCTTCCCGACAGGGGCGGGGGAGCAGTACTTC; V: TRBV7-9; D: TRBD1; J: TRBJ2-7; size: -
CDR3: CASSLVGGRGLNNEQFF; DNA: TGTGCCAGCAGCTTAGTAGGGGGCAGGGGGTTAAACAATGAGCAGTTCTTC; V: TRBV11-2; D: TRBD1; J: TRBJ2-1; size: -
CDR3: CASSQSPRVKGNQPQHF; DNA: TGCGCCAGCAGCCAATCCCCTCGGGTCAAAGGAAATCAGCCCCAGCATTTT; V: TRBV4-1; D: -; J: TRBJ1-5; size: -
CDR3: CASSLGGHIGHEQFF; DNA: TGTGCCAGCAGTTTGGGGGGGCATATCGGCCATGAGCAGTTCTTC; V: TRBV28; D: -; J: TRBJ2-1; size: -
CDR3: CASSPVGLGEKLFF; DNA: TGTGCCAGCAGTCCGGTGGGACTCGGGGAAAAACTGTTTTTT; V: TRBV27; D: -; J: TRBJ1-4; size: -
CDR3: CASSLEPLAVSTDTQYF; DNA: TGCGCCAGCAGCTTGGAACCGCTAGCGGTGAGCACAGATACGCAGTATTTT; V: TRBV5-1; D: TRBD2; J: TRBJ2-3; size: -
CDR3: CATSRRRSFELFF; DNA: TGTGCCACCAGCAGACGTAGGTCCTTTGAACTGTTTTTT; V: TRBV15; D: -; J: TRBJ1-4; size: once